This T cell receptor beta chain is from a study of STAT3 mutations in large granular lymphocyte leukemia. Overall study: Canonical activating STAT3 mutations were detected in roughly half of the longitudinally sequenced T-LGLL patients.

Study-wide points: Every T-cell large granular lymphocyte leukemia patient had at least one immunodominant TCR beta clonotype. In about 35% of the 18 patients, new TCR clonotypes emerged after therapy.

Assay: immunoSEQ multiplex PCR; the TCRdb copy retains only in-frame clones and omits some. This sample yields approximately 5,900 clones, of which approximately 88% are seen a single time; roughly a sixth belongs to the top ten. As to this clone: Antigen specificity is unknown.

The V and J ends lost 3 bases and 2 bases, in that order; junction bases with no gene match: 1. CDR1 is SGHRS, CDR2 YFSETQ, per germline. The CDR3 spans 14 residues. This rearrangement joins TRBV5-1 to TRBJ1-5, with 8 positions matching TRBD1. Specimen: PBMCs. This clonotype was obtained from a human donor with T large granular lymphocyte leukemia. Some clones in this sample may be carry-over from other donors' samples. The CDR3 protein is CASSSGQGNQPQHF. CDR3 in DNA: TGCGCCAGCAGCTCGGGACAGGGCAATCAGCCCCAGCATTTT.